The rows below give T cell receptor beta chains drawn from one sample of a study of cytomegalovirus exposure and HLA in healthy donors. This table comes from immunoSEQ multiplex PCR, and its TCRdb copy is limited to in-frame clones, with some not included. This sample yields tens of thousands of clones, of which roughly 64% are seen a single time; 15% to 20% belongs to the top ten. The sequencing sample was made of PBMCs. The receptors were sampled from a man aged 45 to 65 in good health and CMV-seropositive. Both conserved end residues are part of each CDR3. A D gene is named only where the DNA matches it firmly. Only part of the rows carry a size: once, few, many, or a class if the clone is expanded.

clone_size	v_call	d_call	cdr3_length	j_call	cdr3_aa	cdr3_nt
NA	TRBV5-1	NA	16	TRBJ2-1	CASSPNGGSSYNEQFF	TGCGCCAGCAGCCCAAACGGGGGAAGCTCCTACAATGAGCAGTTCTTC
NA	TRBV4-1	TRBD1	18	TRBJ1-2	CASSLTTRDRGQNYGYTF	TGCGCCAGCAGCCTGACAACCCGGGACAGGGGGCAAAACTATGGCTACACCTTC
NA	TRBV11-2	NA	13	TRBJ2-7	CASSFSSGNEQYF	TGTGCCAGCAGCTTCTCATCGGGAAACGAGCAGTACTTC
NA	TRBV5-4	TRBD1	16	TRBJ2-2	CASSRRTGGYTGELFF	TGTGCCAGCAGCCGCAGGACAGGGGGTTACACCGGGGAGCTGTTTTTT
NA	TRBV19	TRBD1	16	TRBJ2-2	CASTPTGTGSPGELFF	TGTGCCAGTACTCCTACCGGGACAGGGAGCCCCGGGGAGCTGTTTTTT
NA	TRBV29-1	NA	12	TRBJ2-3	CSGQESTDTQYF	TGCAGCGGACAGGAGAGCACAGATACGCAGTATTTT
NA	TRBV2	TRBD1	14	TRBJ2-1	CASSDRQGAREQFF	TGTGCCAGCAGCGACAGACAGGGGGCGCGTGAGCAGTTCTTC
few	TRBV9	NA	14	TRBJ1-2	CASSATESNYGYTF	TGTGCCAGCAGCGCAACAGAATCTAACTATGGCTACACCTTC
NA	TRBV7-2	TRBD2	15	TRBJ2-5	CASSLVAGIQETQYF	TGTGCCAGCAGCTTAGTAGCGGGGATCCAAGAGACCCAGTACTTC
NA	TRBV7-6	TRBD2	15	TRBJ2-7	CASSLGGGKIYEQYF	TGTGCCAGCAGCTTAGGCGGGGGGAAGATCTACGAGCAGTACTTC
NA	TRBV2	NA	14	TRBJ1-2	CASSEARAAWGYTF	TGTGCCAGCAGTGAAGCCAGGGCCGCGTGGGGCTACACCTTC
few	TRBV2	NA	12	TRBJ1-1	CASSIGGTEAFF	TGTGCCAGCAGCATAGGGGGCACTGAAGCTTTCTTT
NA	TRBV7-2	TRBD1	14	TRBJ1-6	CASSLDRGRAPLHF	TGTGCCAGCAGCTTAGACAGGGGGCGCGCACCCCTCCACTTT
NA	TRBV27	TRBD1	14	TRBJ2-7	CATSGTGGRYEQYF	TGTGCCACGTCCGGGACAGGGGGCAGGTACGAGCAGTACTTC
NA	TRBV2	NA	15	TRBJ1-1	CASSRGYLENTEAFF	TGTGCCAGCAGCCGGGGTTACCTCGAGAACACTGAAGCTTTCTTT
NA	TRBV27	NA	13	TRBJ1-1	CASRGQVPTEAFF	TGTGCCAGTCGGGGACAAGTCCCAACTGAAGCTTTCTTT
few	TRBV4-2	NA	16	TRBJ1-5	CASSQGRGSGNQPQHF	TGTGCCAGCAGCCAAGGGCGCGGGTCTGGCAATCAGCCCCAGCATTTT
NA	TRBV7-9	TRBD1	13	TRBJ2-5	CASTKQGRETQYF	TGTGCCAGCACCAAACAGGGGCGGGAGACCCAGTACTTC
NA	TRBV7-9	TRBD1	15	TRBJ1-2	CASSNLRQGIYGYTF	TGTGCCAGCAGCAACTTACGACAGGGGATCTATGGCTACACCTTC
many	TRBV10-3	TRBD1	15	TRBJ2-1	CAISGDRTVVNEQFF	TGTGCCATCAGTGGGGACAGGACGGTCGTTAATGAGCAGTTCTTC
few	TRBV6-1	NA	15	TRBJ1-2	CASSEGGTPNYGYTF	TGTGCCAGCAGTGAAGGGGGGACACCCAACTATGGCTACACCTTC
NA	TRBV5-8	NA	14	TRBJ2-2	CASSLGGFPGELFF	TGTGCCAGCAGCTTGGGAGGGTTCCCCGGGGAGCTGTTTTTT
NA	TRBV29-1	NA	12	TRBJ1-1	CSARPGGNEAFF	TGCAGCGCCAGGCCCGGGGGGAATGAAGCTTTCTTT
NA	TRBV2	NA	14	TRBJ2-5	CASSPGPQGETQYF	TGTGCCAGCAGTCCGGGGCCGCAGGGGGAGACCCAGTACTTC
NA	TRBV15	NA	15	TRBJ1-2	CATSLQGRGNYGYTF	TGTGCCACCAGCCTACAGGGCCGGGGCAACTATGGCTACACCTTC
NA	TRBV6-1	TRBD2	18	TRBJ2-5	CASSEVPGTSGGQWTQYF	TGTGCCAGCAGTGAAGTGCCCGGGACTAGCGGGGGTCAGTGGACCCAGTACTTC
NA	TRBV10-3	TRBD1	15	TRBJ2-7	CAISETPTGNYEQYF	TGTGCCATCAGTGAGACCCCGACAGGGAACTACGAGCAGTACTTC
NA	TRBV7-7	NA	15	TRBJ1-3	CASSLDGGSGNTIYF	TGTGCCAGCAGCTTAGACGGGGGCTCTGGAAACACCATATATTTT
NA	TRBV4-2	TRBD1	16	TRBJ1-4	CASSQVSRGFNEKLFF	TGTGCCAGCAGCCAAGTTTCCAGGGGGTTTAATGAAAAACTGTTTTTT